This TCR beta chain was recorded in a study of esophageal squamous cell carcinoma tumors (dated by TCRdb to the early 2020s). Turning to the overall study: Using principal component analysis combined with K-means clustering of immunohistochemical values for T-cell and checkpoint markers, the researchers divided patients into immuno relation high and low groups. The study was designed to assess TCR repertoire diversity and shared TCR repertoires of T cells within the tumor environment of esophageal squamous cell carcinoma. The wider cohort included roughly 55 esophageal squamous cell carcinoma patients in Japan who were treated with surgery, of whom around 20 were high and approximately 30 were low immuno relation cases. TCR sequencing was performed on roughly ten patients, consisting of five randomly selected high immuno relation cases and five background-matched low immuno relation cases. The roughly ten cases yielded 1.5 million to 2 million total TCRalpha reads and around 1.3 million total TCRbeta reads, and around 30,000 and 35,000 of those reads, respectively, were unique.

On this clonotype itself: The antigen it recognizes is unknown. At one boundary the junction diverges from the germline segment, which might be a read error.

The library was built by means of 5' RACE. The PCR step used KAPA HiFi along with constant-region primers for TCRalpha or TCRbeta and a P20EA primer, and a nested second PCR with CA2 or CB2 followed. Amplification of TCR genes was performed by unbiased adaptor ligation RT-PCR, in which reverse transcription was carried out with Superscript III and a polyT18-containing BSL-18E primer. Once second-strand synthesis and blunting were done, the P10EA/P20EA adaptor was ligated onto the 5' end of the cDNA, and NotI digestion came next. For both the first and second PCRs, approximately 21 cycles of 98 degrees C for 20 s, 65 degrees C for 30 s and 72 degrees C for 1 min were run. The Nextera XT Index kit v2 Set A was used to index the amplicons, which were then pooled in equimolar amounts and quantified with a Qubit 2.0 Fluorometer. Sequencing was carried out on the Illumina MiSeq platform with 2x300 bp paired-end reads. The study's own analysis went as follows. V and J genes were assigned to reads on the basis of highest identity to IMGT reference sequences using Repertoire Genesis software ver.1.0. CDR3 was defined from Cys104 to Phe118 plus Gly119 and translated, and unique sequence reads were defined by distinct V, J and CDR3 amino acids. Shared V|J combinations were selected as significant in both a Fisher's exact test in edgeR and a Mann Whitney U test. After singletons were removed and 500 repertoire combinations were bootstrapped, the repertoire dissimilarity index was calculated with the R rdi package. TCRdb took the public reads, trimmed them with fastp at Q25, ran MiXCR for clone calling and kept in-frame beta chains. Rows with a matching CDR3 protein are joined into one entry that keeps the most common DNA and genes. The V and J calls were not made by the authors but by TCRdb's processing. Recorded for this sample are around 6,000 distinct CDR3 sequences; around a fifth of them occurred a single time. Roughly 30% of the sample belongs to the ten largest clones.

Overall study results and their limits: Twenty-seven TRAV|TRAJ and 20 to 25 TRBV|TRBJ combinations appeared shared among high immuno relation cases, including TRAV13-1|TRAJ22 and TRBV7-9|TRBJ2-7. Since the TCRalpha and TCRbeta chains were sequenced separately, neither the chain pairing nor the recognized antigens could be determined. Total TCR repertoire counts did not differ between groups, but significant repertoire counts were higher in the high immuno relation group. A single dominant TCRalpha VJ recombination with apparently reduced TCRalpha diversity was observed in three of the 10 cases. Shared V|J recombination candidates may have been selected by chance because variation in the TCRalphabeta repertoire was large. Only a few cases were included in the TCR repertoire analysis, and no investigation at the CDR3 clonotype level was carried out.

CDR1 and CDR2, per the germline V gene (reference sequence), are PRHDT and FYEKMQ. From the cysteine through the phenylalanine, the CDR3 covers 15 amino acids. Only CDR3 DNA remains: 45 bases, in frame from the first base. Enrollment excluded patients who had received neoadjuvant chemotherapy or who had no clinical information. All of the TCR-sequenced cases shown were male, and each had a subtotal esophagectomy with 2- or 3-field lymphadenectomy. No T-cell sorting was done; instead, RNA was pulled from bulk tumor tissue sections using a Qiagen AllPrep kit. Small sections of surgically resected tumor tissue were kept in RNAlater reagent at -80 degrees C until RNA was extracted.

The clonotype was recovered from a man aged 45-85 years with esophageal squamous cell carcinoma. Sequencing input: tumor tissue. This receptor chain uses TRBV13 and TRBJ1-2; matching of 5 bases hints at TRBD1 as the D gene. The CDR3 sequence is CASSSQLDINYGDTF. The DNA sequence is TGTGCCAGCAGCTCCCAACTGGACATTAACTATGGCGACACCTTC.